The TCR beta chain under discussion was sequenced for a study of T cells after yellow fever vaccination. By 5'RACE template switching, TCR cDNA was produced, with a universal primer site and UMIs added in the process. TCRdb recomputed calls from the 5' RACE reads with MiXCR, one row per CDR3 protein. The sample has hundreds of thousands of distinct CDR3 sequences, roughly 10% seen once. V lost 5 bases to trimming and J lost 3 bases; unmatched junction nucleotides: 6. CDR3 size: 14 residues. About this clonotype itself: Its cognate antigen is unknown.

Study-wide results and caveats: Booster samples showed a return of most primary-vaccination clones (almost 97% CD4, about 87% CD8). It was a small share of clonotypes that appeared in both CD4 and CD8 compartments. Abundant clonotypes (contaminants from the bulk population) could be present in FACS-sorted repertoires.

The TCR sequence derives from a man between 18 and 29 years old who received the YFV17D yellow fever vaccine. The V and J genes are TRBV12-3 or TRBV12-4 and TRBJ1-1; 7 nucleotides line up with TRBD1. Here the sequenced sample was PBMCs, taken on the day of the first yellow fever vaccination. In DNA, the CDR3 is TGTGCCAGCAGTACACCGGGACAGCACACTGAAGCTTTCTTT. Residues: CASSTPGQHTEAFF.